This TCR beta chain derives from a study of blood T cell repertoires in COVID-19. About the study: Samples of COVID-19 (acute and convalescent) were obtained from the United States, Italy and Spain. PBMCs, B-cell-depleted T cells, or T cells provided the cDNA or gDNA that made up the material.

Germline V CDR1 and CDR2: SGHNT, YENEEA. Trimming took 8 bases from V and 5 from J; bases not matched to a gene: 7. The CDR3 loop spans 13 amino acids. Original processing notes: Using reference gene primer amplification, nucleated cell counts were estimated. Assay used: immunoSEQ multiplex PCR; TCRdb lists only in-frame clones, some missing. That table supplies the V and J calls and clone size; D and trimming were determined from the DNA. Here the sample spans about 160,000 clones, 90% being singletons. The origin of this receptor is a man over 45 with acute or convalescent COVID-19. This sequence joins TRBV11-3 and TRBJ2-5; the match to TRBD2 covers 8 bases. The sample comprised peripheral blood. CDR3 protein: CASSGGDVETQYF. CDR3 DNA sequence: TGTGCCAGCTCGGGGGGGGATGTGGAGACCCAGTACTTC.